The source of this TCR beta chain is a study of T cell repertoires in cytomegalovirus infection. The sample holds many counts of this clonotype. Its antigen is unknown. TCRdb reprocessed the reads with MiXCR, giving one entry per CDR3 protein. The sample records 150,000 to 200,000 distinct CDR3 sequences, 8% to 10% being singletons. Whole-study findings and limits: Dominant in the ex vivo response were TCR beta clonotypes restricted by HLA-C and specific for CMV.

The sequence derives from a human donor in good health (CMV status not recorded). Some clones in this sample may be carry-over from other donors' samples. Specimen: PBMCs.

The CDR3 DNA reads TGTGCCAGCAGCGCGAGGACAGGGCAAGAGACCCAGTACTTC. Translated, it gives CASSARTGQETQYF. The rearrangement joins TRBV7-2 to TRBJ2-5; 8 nucleotides line up with TRBD1. The CDR3 contains 14 residues. Germline CDR1 and CDR2: SGHTA and FQGNSA. The trim removed 5 bases at V and 2 bases at J, leaving 4 bases unmatched.